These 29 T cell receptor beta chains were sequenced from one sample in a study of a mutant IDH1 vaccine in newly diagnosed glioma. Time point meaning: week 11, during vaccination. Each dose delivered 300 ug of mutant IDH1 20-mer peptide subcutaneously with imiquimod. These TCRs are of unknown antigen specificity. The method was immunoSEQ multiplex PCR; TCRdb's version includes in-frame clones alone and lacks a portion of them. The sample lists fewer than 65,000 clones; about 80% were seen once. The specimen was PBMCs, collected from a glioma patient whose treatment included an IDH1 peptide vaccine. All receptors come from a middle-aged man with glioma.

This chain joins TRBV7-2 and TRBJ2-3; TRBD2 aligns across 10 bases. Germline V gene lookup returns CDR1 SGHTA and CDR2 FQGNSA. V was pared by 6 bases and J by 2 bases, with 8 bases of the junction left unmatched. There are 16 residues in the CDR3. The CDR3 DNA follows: TGTGCCAGCAGTTCTCTAGGACTAGCGGACACAGATACGCAGTATTTT. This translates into CASSSLGLADTDTQYF.

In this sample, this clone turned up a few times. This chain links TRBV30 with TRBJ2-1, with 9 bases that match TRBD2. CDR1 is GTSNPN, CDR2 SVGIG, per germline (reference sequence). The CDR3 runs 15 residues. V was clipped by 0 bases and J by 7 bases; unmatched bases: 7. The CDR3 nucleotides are TGTGCCTGGAGTGTCCCAGCGGGGGGTGGGAATGAGCAGTTCTTC. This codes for CAWSVPAGGGNEQFF.

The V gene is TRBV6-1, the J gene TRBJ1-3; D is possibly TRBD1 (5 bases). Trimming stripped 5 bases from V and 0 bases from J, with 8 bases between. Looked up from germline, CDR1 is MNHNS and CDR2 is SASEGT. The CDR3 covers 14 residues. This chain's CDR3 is CASSPGTSGNTIYF. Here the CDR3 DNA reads TGTGCCAGCAGTCCCGGGACCTCTGGAAACACCATATATTTT.

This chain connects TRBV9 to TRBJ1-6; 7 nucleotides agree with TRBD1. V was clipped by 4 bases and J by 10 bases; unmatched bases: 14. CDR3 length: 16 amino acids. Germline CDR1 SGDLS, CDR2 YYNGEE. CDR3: CASSQGGARGESPLHF. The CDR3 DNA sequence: TGTGCCAGCAGCCAAGGAGGGGCCAGGGGGGAATCACCCCTCCACTTT.

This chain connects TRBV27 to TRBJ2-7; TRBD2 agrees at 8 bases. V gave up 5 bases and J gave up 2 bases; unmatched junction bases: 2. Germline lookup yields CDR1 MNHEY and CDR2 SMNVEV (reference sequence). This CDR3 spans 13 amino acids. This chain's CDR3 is CASSPGGTYEQYF. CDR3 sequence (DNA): TGTGCCAGCAGTCCGGGGGGGACCTACGAGCAGTACTTC.

In DNA form, the CDR3 reads TGTGCCAGCAGCTTCGGTGGCGGCACTGAAGCTTTCTTT. It is translated as CASSFGGGTEAFF. This chain uses TRBV7-8 with TRBJ1-1; D unclear. Germline V lookup: CDR1 SGHVS, CDR2 FQNEAQ. V lost 3 bases, J lost 4 bases, and 9 bases lay in between. This CDR3 spans 13 amino acids.

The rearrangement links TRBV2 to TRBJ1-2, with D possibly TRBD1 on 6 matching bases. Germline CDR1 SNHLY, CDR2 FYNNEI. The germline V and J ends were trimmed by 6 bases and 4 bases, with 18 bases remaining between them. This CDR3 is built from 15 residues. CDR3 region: CASSPTGQWSYGYTF. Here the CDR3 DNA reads TGTGCCAGCAGCCCAACAGGGCAATGGAGCTATGGCTACACCTTC.

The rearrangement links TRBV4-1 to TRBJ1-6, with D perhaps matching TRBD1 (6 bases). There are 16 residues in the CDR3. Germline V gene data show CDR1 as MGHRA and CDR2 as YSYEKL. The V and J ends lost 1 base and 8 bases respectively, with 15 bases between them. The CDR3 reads CASSQAPTGRHSPLHF. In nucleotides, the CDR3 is TGCGCCAGCAGCCAAGCCCCTACAGGGAGGCATTCACCCCTCCACTTT.

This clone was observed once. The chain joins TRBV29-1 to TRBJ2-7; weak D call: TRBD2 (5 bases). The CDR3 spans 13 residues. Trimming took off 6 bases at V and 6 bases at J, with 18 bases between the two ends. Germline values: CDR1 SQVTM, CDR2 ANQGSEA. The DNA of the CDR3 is TGCAGCGTCCTCCGACGGGGTTTACGCGAGCAGTACTTC. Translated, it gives CSVLRRGLREQYF.

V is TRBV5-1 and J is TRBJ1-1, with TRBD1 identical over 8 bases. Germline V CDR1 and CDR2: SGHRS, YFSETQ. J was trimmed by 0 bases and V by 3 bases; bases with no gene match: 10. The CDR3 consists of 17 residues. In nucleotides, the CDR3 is TGCGCCAGCAGCTCCGTGGGGAAGACAGGGGTGAACACTGAAGCTTTCTTT. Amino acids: CASSSVGKTGVNTEAFF. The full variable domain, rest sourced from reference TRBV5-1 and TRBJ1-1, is KAGVTQTPRYLIKTRGQQVTLSCSPISGHRSVSWYQQTPGQGLQFLFEYFSETQRNKGNFPGRFSGRQFSNSRSEMNVSTLELGDSALYLCASSSVGKTGVNTEAFFGQGTRLTVV.

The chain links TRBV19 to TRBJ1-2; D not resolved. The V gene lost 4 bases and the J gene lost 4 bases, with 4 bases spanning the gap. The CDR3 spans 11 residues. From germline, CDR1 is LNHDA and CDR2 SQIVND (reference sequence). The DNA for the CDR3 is TGTGCCAGTAGTACAGTCTATGGCTACACCTTC. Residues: CASSTVYGYTF.

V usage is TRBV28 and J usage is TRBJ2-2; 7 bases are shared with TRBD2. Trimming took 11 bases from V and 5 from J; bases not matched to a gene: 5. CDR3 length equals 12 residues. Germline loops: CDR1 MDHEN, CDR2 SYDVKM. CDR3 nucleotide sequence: TGTGCCGGGGGGGTTGGGACCGGGGAGCTGTTTTTT. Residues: CAGGVGTGELFF.

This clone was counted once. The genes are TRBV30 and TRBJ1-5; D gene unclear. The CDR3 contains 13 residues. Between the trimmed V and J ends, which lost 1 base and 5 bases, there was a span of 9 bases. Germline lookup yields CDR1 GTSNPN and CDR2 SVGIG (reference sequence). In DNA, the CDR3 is TGTGCCTGGAGTGAAGGGTCGTATCAGCCCCAGCATTTT. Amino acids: CAWSEGSYQPQHF.

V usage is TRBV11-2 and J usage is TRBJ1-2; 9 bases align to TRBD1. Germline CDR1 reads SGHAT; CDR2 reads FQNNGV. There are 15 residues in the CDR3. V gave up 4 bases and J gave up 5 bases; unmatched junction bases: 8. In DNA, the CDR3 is TGTGCCAGCAGCTCAAACCGGGACAGGGTGTATGGCTACACCTTC. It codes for CASSSNRDRVYGYTF.

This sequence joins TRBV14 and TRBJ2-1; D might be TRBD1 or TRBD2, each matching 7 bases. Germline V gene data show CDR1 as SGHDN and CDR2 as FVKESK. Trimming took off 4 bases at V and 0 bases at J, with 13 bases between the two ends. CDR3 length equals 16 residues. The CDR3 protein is CASSPPGGDSYNEQFF. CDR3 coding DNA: TGTGCCAGCAGCCCCCCAGGGGGGGACTCCTACAATGAGCAGTTCTTC. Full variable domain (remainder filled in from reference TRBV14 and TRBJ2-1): EAGVTQFPSHSVIEKGQTVTLRCDPISGHDNLYWYRRVMGKEIKFLLHFVKESKQDESGMPNNRFLAERTGGTYSTLKVQPAELEDSGVYFCASSPPGGDSYNEQFFGPGTRLTVL.

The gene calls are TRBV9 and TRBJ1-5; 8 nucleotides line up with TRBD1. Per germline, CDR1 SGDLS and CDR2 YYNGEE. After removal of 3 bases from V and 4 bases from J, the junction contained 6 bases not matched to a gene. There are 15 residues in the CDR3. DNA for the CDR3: TGTGCCAGCAGCGCGGGACAGGATGAAAATCAGCCCCAGCATTTT. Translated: CASSAGQDENQPQHF.

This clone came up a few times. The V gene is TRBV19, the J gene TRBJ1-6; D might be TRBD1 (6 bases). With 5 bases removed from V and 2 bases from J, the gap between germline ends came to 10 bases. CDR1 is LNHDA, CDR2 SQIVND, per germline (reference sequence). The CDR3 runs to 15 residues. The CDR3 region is CASSSGQTYNSPLHF. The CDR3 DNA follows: TGTGCCAGTAGTTCCGGACAGACCTATAATTCACCCCTCCACTTT.

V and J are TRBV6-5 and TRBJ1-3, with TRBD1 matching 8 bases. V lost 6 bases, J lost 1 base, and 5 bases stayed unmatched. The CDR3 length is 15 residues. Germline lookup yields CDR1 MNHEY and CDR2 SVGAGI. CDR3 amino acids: CASSPGQVSGNTIYF. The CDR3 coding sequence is TGTGCCAGCAGCCCGGGACAGGTGTCTGGAAACACCATATATTTT.

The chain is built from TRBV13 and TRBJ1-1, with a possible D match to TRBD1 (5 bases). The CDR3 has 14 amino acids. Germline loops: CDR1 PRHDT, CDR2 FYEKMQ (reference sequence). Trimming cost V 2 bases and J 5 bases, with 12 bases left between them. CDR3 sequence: CASSLKSRATEAFF. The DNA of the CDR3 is TGTGCCAGCAGCTTAAAAAGCAGGGCGACTGAAGCTTTCTTT.

In DNA, the CDR3 is TGTGCCAGCAGTTTATTGGGGACTAGGGTTCTCCCCTACGAGCAGTACTTC. It translates to CASSLLGTRVLPYEQYF. The V gene is TRBV28, the J gene TRBJ2-7, with TRBD2 matching 8 bases. The CDR3 is 17 residues long. With 1 base clipped from V and 2 bases from J, the junction kept 10 bases outside the gene matches. Germline CDR1 MDHEN, CDR2 SYDVKM.

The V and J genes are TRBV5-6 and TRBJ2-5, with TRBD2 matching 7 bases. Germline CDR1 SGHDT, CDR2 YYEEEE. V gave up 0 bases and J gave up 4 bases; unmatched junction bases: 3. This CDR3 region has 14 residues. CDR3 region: CASSLAGGRETQYF. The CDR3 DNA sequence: TGTGCCAGCAGCTTGGCGGGAGGTAGAGAGACCCAGTACTTC. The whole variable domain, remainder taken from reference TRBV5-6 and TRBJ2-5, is DAGVTQSPTHLIKTRGQQVTLRCSPKSGHDTVSWYQQALGQGPQFIFQYYEEEERQRGNFPDRFSGHQFPNYSSELNVNALLLGDSALYLCASSLAGGRETQYFGPGTRLLVL.

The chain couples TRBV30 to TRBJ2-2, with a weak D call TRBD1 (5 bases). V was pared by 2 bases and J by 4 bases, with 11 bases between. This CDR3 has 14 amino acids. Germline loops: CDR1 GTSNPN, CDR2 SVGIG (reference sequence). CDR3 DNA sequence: TGTGCCTGGAGTTTAGGGGTGGGCACCGGGGAGCTGTTTTTT. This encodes CAWSLGVGTGELFF. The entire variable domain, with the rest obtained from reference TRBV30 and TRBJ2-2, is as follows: SQTIHQWPATLVQPVGSPLSLECTVEGTSNPNLYWYRQAAGRGLQLLFYSVGIGQISSEVPQNLSASRPQDRQFILSSKKLLLSDSGFYLCAWSLGVGTGELFFGEGSRLTVL.

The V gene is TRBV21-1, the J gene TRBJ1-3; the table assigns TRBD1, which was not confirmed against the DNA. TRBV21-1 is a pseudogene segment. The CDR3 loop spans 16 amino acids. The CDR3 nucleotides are TGTGCCAGCAGCAAAGGGGACAGGCGCTCTGGAAACACCATATATTTT. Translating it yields CASSKGDRRSGNTIYF.

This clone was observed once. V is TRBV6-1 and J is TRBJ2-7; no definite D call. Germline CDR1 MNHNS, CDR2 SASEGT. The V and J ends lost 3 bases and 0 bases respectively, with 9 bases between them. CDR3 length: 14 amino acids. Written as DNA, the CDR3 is TGTGCCAGCAGTGACGTGCAGGCCTCCTACGAGCAGTACTTC. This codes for CASSDVQASYEQYF.

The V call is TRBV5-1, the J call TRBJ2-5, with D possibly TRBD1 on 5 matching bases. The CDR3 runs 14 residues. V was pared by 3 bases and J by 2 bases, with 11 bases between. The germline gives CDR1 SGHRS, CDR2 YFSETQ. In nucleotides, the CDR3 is TGCGCCAGCAGCTCCGGTAGGGGACAAGAGACCCAGTACTTC. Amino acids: CASSSGRGQETQYF.

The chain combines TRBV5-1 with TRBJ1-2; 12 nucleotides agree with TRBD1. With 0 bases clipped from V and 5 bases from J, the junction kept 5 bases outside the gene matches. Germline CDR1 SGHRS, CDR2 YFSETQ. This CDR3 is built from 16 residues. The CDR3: CASSLASGQGAYGYTF. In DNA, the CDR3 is TGCGCCAGCAGCTTGGCTTCGGGACAGGGGGCTTATGGCTACACCTTC.

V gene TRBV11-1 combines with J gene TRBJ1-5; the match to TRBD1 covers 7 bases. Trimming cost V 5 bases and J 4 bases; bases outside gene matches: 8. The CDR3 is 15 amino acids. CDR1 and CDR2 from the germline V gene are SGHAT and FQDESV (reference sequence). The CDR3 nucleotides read TGTGCCAGCAGCCCCATCGGGACAGTAAATCAGCCCCAGCATTTT. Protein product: CASSPIGTVNQPQHF.

For the CDR3, the DNA is TGTGCCAGTAGTATAAACAGGGGAAACGGCTACACCTTC. Translation: CASSINRGNGYTF. V is TRBV19 and J is TRBJ1-2, with 7 bases fitting TRBD1. The CDR3 runs to 13 residues. The germline CDR1 and CDR2 sequences are LNHDA and SQIVND (reference sequence). V gave up 2 bases and J gave up 8 bases; unmatched junction bases: 5. The complete variable domain, with remaining parts taken from reference TRBV19 and TRBJ1-2, reads DGGITQSPKYLFRKEGQNVTLSCEQNLNHDAMYWYRQDPGQGLRLIYYSQIVNDFQKGDIAEGYSVSREKKESFPLTVTSAQKNPTAFYLCASSINRGNGYTFGSGTRLTVV.

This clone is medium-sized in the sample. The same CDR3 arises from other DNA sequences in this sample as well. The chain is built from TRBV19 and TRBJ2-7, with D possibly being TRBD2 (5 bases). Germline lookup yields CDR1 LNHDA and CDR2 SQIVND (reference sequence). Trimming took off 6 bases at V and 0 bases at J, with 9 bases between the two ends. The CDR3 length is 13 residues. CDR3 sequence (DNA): TGTGCCAGTAGCCCGGGATACTCCTACGAGCAGTACTTC. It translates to CASSPGYSYEQYF. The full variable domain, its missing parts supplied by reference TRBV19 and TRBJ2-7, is DGGITQSPKYLFRKEGQNVTLSCEQNLNHDAMYWYRQDPGQGLRLIYYSQIVNDFQKGDIAEGYSVSREKKESFPLTVTSAQKNPTAFYLCASSPGYSYEQYFGPGTRLTVT.